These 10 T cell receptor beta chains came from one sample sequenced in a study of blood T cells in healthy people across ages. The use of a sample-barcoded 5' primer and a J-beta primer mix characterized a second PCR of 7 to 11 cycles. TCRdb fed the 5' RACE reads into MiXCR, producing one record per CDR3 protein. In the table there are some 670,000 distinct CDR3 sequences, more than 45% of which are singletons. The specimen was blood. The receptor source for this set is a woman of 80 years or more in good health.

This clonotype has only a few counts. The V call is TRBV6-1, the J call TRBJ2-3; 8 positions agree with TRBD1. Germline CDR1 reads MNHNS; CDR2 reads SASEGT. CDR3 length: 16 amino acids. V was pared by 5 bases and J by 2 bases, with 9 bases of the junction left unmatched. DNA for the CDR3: TGTGCCAGCAGTTTTCAAGGGACAGGCAACACAGATACGCAGTATTTT. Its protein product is CASSFQGTGNTDTQYF.

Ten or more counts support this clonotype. The CDR3 DNA sequence: TGCGCCAGCAGCTTGGTGCTCCGGACTAGCGAAAACGAGCAGTACTTC. Its translation: CASSLVLRTSENEQYF. The chain combines TRBV5-1 with TRBJ2-7; 9 bases agree with TRBD2. Germline assignment: CDR1 SGHRS and CDR2 YFSETQ. V was clipped by 0 bases and J by 5 bases; unmatched bases: 9. There are 16 residues in the CDR3.

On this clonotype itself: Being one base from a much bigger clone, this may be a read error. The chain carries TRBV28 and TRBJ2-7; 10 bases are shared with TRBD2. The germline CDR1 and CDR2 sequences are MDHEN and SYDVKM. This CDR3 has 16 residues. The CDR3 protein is CASSSVRIAGGYERYF. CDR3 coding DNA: TGTGCCAGCAGCTCAGTTCGGATAGCGGGAGGTTACGAGCGGTACTTC.

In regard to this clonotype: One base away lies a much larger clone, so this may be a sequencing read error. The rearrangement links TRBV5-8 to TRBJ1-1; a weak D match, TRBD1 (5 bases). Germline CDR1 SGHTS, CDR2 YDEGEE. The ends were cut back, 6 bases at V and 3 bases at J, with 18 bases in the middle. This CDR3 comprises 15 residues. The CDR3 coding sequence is TGTGCCAGCAACTACACCACGGGGCGCGACACTGAAGCTTTCTTT. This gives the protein CASNYTTGRDTEAFF. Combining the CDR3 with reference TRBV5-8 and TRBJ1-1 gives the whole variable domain EAGVTQSPTHLIKTRGQQATLRCSPISGHTSVYWYQQALGLGLQFLLWYDEGEERNRGNFPPRFSGRQFPNYSSELNVNALELEDSALYLCASNYTTGRDTEAFFGQGTRLTVV.

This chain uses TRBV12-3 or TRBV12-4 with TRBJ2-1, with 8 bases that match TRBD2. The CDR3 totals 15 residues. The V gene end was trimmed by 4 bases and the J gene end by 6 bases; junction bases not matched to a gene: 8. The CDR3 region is CASSSTGGTSNEQFF. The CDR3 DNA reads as TGTGCCAGCAGTTCCACGGGGGGGACTAGCAATGAGCAGTTCTTC.

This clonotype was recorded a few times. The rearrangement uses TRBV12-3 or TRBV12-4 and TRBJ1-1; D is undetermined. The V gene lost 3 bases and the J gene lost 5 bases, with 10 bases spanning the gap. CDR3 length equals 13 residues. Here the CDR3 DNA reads TGTGCCAGCAGTTTGGAGGGTTGGACTGAAGCTTTCTTT. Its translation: CASSLEGWTEAFF.

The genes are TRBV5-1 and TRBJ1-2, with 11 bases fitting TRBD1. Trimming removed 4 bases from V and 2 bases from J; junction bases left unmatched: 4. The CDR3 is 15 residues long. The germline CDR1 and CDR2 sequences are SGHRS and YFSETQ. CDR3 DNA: TGCGCCAGCAGCACTGGGACAGGGGGGAACTATGGCTACACCTTC. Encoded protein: CASSTGTGGNYGYTF.

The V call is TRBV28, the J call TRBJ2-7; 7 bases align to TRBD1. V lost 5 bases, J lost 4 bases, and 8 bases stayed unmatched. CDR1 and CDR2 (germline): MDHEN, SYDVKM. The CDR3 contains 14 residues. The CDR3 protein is CASSAGTVRYEQYF. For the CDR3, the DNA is TGTGCCAGCAGTGCCGGGACAGTACGTTACGAGCAGTACTTC.

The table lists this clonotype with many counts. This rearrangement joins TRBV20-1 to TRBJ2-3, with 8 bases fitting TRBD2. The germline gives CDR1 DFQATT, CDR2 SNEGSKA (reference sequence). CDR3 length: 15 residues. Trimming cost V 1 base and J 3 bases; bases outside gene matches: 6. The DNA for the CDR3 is TGCAGTGCTAGAGCCTTAGCGGGAACGACAGATACGCAGTATTTT. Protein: CSARALAGTTDTQYF.

In DNA, the CDR3 is TGCAGCGTTGCAGGGGCCAGCTTTTACGAGCAGTACTTC. Its protein is CSVAGASFYEQYF. V is TRBV29-1 and J is TRBJ2-7; D is possibly TRBD1 (6 bases). Germline CDR1 reads SQVTM; CDR2 reads ANQGSEA. Trimming pared 4 bases from V and 4 bases from J, leaving 14 bases between. This CDR3 is 13 amino acids long.